This is a list of T cell receptor beta chains from one sample in a study of T cell repertoires in cytomegalovirus infection. TCRdb re-derived calls from the reads in MiXCR, one entry per CDR3 protein. The sample includes just over 450,000 distinct CDR3 sequences, about 44% of them seen just once. The antigens these receptors bind are not known. This material consisted of cultured PBMCs, taken from culture after CMV antigen stimulation. The receptors shown here come from a human donor in good health (CMV status not recorded). Some clones in this sample may be carry-over from other donors' samples. CDR3s include the opening cysteine and the closing phenylalanine or tryptophan. The order of the fields is V gene, D gene, CDR3 protein. A D gene is named only where the DNA matches it firmly.

TRBV7-2 | - | CASSLIGTGYTF
TRBV4-1 | TRBD1 | CASSQSYTDRAGYTF
TRBV19 | TRBD2 | CASSPPPGSGSWFPYNEQFF
TRBV12-3/TRBV12-4 | TRBD2 | CASVSGGPLEQFF
TRBV6-1 | - | CASSEEAKAGEGYTF
TRBV7-8 | TRBD1 | CASSLRSRTGTNTEAFF
TRBV4-3 | TRBD1 | CASSRTGAAGGYTF
TRBV12-3/TRBV12-4 | - | CASSLRVRGLLSGTDTQYF
TRBV7-2 | - | CASSWGTVEPQHF
TRBV7-9 | - | CASSLTSGDLSTDTQYF
TRBV5-1 | - | CASSPGRGALREQYF
TRBV7-2 | - | CASSFGRDTDTQYF
TRBV12-3/TRBV12-4 | - | CASSYMNEQFF
TRBV7-2 | - | CASSRRGNPTYEQYF
TRBV7-2 | - | CASSLTREAGGTQYF
TRBV6-1 | - | CASSVGGTSGQYF
TRBV7-2 | - | CASSLALGSSFEKAFF
TRBV4-1 | TRBD2 | CASSQDSGSPYEQYF
TRBV7-2 | - | CASSPGSLGETQYF
TRBV6-2/TRBV6-3 | - | CASSYRYRVSNQPQHF
TRBV7-2 | - | CASSLAHEQFF
TRBV5-1 | - | CASTTDDYQETQYF
TRBV6-2/TRBV6-3 | TRBD2 | CASSYSLLAGASYNEQFF
TRBV7-2 | TRBD2 | CASSLTSGLATSSYNEQFF
TRBV5-4 | - | CASSLGQDQVGELFF
TRBV7-2 | - | CASSSRGYGYTF
TRBV19 | - | CASSETGTWAKETQYF
TRBV6-5 | TRBD1 | CASSYWDRGPVAEAFF
TRBV15 | - | CATILAPLYEQYF
TRBV5-4 | - | CASSPTGPRGEQYF
TRBV6-2/TRBV6-3 | - | CASSSWAGEQYF
TRBV5-3 | TRBD2 | CASSPRDGRGTGELFF
TRBV15 | TRBD2 | CATSTPSLLAGGRADTQYF
TRBV12-3/TRBV12-4 | - | CASSFPTSDTQYF
TRBV20-1 | - | CSARFGGRANEKLFF
TRBV20-1 | - | CSASNGSGTQYF
TRBV2 | TRBD1 | CASRNGQGVVIQYF
TRBV6-1 | TRBD2 | CASINPPGLAGGRSYEQYF
TRBV28 | - | CASSLWGAGELFF
TRBV7-2 | TRBD1 | CASSPWTGRSYEQYF
TRBV6-2/TRBV6-3 | - | CASMGGSYNEQFF
TRBV7-2 | TRBD2 | CASSSWTSGTPFKQYF
TRBV6-2/TRBV6-3 | TRBD1 | CASSPRDRGPERYNEQFF
TRBV20-1 | - | CSAPRGAVGSYNEQFF
TRBV7-2 | TRBD2 | CASSPDRGTSYEQYF